The 19 T cell receptor beta chains in this list originate from one sample, sequenced in a study of control samples from healthy donors and cancer patients. TCRdb keeps only in-frame clones here, not all; method: immunoSEQ multiplex PCR. Found here are about 180,000 clones, around 87% of them singletons; the top ten hold 1.4%. The sequenced material came from blood. These TCRs come from a woman aged 45-65 years in good health.

This chain connects TRBV20-1 to TRBJ1-1; unclear D gene. The V and J ends lost 6 bases and 10 bases respectively, with 12 bases between them. The CDR3 contains 10 residues. Looked up from germline, CDR1 is DFQATT and CDR2 is SNEGSKA (reference sequence). The CDR3 DNA is TGCAGTGCCCAAAGAGCGGTAGCTTTCTTT. Translated: CSAQRAVAFF.

The chain is built from TRBV4-1 and TRBJ2-1, with a weak D call TRBD1 (6 bases). The V end lost 0 bases, the J end lost 12 bases, and 18 bases lay between the germline ends. The germline V gene encodes CDR1 MGHRA and CDR2 YSYEKL. This CDR3 has 15 amino acids. In DNA, the CDR3 is TGCGCCAGCAGCCAAGAACGGACGACAGGTCTCAGGCAGTTCTTC. It codes for CASSQERTTGLRQFF.

The V gene is TRBV4-2, the J gene TRBJ2-5; 10 bases are shared with TRBD2. The CDR3 is made up of 17 amino acids. The germline V gene has CDR1 LGHNA and CDR2 YNFKEQ. The junction had 7 bases not matched to a gene; V was cut back by 0 bases and J by 3 bases. The CDR3 DNA follows: TGTGCCAGCAGCCAAGAAGGTCTAGCGGGAGCCAAAGAGACCCAGTACTTC. This translates into CASSQEGLAGAKETQYF.

This sequence joins TRBV28 and TRBJ2-5; 7 nucleotides line up with TRBD2. J was trimmed by 2 bases and V by 5 bases; bases with no gene match: 17. Germline CDR1 is MDHEN and CDR2 is SYDVKM. CDR3 length: 18 residues. The CDR3 DNA reads as TGTGCCAGCAGTCCATGGGTGGCCAGTAGCGGGCGTCAAGAGACCCAGTACTTC. This gives the protein CASSPWVASSGRQETQYF.

The chain employs TRBV24-1 and TRBJ1-2; D uncertain. Germline V gene data show CDR1 as KGHDR and CDR2 as SFDVKD. V lost 4 bases, J lost 5 bases, and 10 bases lay in between. The CDR3 extends over 13 amino acids. This chain's CDR3 is CATSEPTGYGYTF. For the CDR3, the DNA is TGTGCCACCAGTGAGCCTACCGGATATGGCTACACCTTC.

V gene TRBV28 combines with J gene TRBJ1-5, with 8 bases lining up with TRBD1. V dropped 6 bases and J dropped 6; count of bases not matched to a gene: 4. CDR1 is MDHEN and CDR2 is SYDVKM in the germline V gene. This CDR3 region has 13 residues. The CDR3 nucleotides are TGTGCCAGCAGACAGGGGGTCGGTCAGCCCCAGCATTTT. This encodes CASRQGVGQPQHF.

This chain links TRBV5-6 with TRBJ1-4; no clear D gene. With 4 bases removed from V and 8 bases from J, the gap between germline ends came to 9 bases. CDR3 length: 12 amino acids. The germline V gene has CDR1 SGHDT and CDR2 YYEEEE. CDR3 protein: CASSRGSEKLFF. In DNA form, the CDR3 reads TGTGCCAGCAGCCGCGGGTCGGAAAAACTGTTTTTT. Looking up the rest from reference TRBV5-6 and TRBJ1-4 gives the full variable domain: DAGVTQSPTHLIKTRGQQVTLRCSPKSGHDTVSWYQQALGQGPQFIFQYYEEEERQRGNFPDRFSGHQFPNYSSELNVNALLLGDSALYLCASSRGSEKLFFGSGTQLSVL.

V usage is TRBV28 and J usage is TRBJ2-1; 11 bases are a match to TRBD2. V trimming: 7 bases; J trimming: 0 bases; junction bases outside the gene matches: 8. Germline lookup yields CDR1 MDHEN and CDR2 SYDVKM. The CDR3 totals 17 residues. The CDR3 reads CASTGLAAVSSYNEQFF. Written as DNA, the CDR3 is TGTGCCAGCACGGGACTAGCGGCTGTTAGCTCCTACAATGAGCAGTTCTTC.

The rearrangement links TRBV2 to TRBJ1-1; TRBD1 is a possible D gene (6 bases). The germline CDR1 and CDR2 sequences are SNHLY and FYNNEI. The CDR3 contains 12 residues. V lost 8 bases, J lost 2 bases, and 9 bases lay in between. The CDR3 DNA is TGTGCCAGCGGGACAACTAACACTGAAGCTTTCTTT. This translates into CASGTTNTEAFF.

The gene calls are TRBV7-2 and TRBJ1-3, with 7 bases that match TRBD1. The germline V gene encodes CDR1 SGHTA and CDR2 FQGNSA. The CDR3 is 15 residues long. Losses at the gene ends were 9 bases for V and 5 bases for J; bases not matched to a gene: 13. The CDR3 bases are TGTGCCAGTAGCGGGGGGACAGCCCGACGAAACACCATATATTTT. Residues: CASSGGTARRNTIYF.

This clone was recorded only once. J is TRBJ2-3 and V is TRBV5-1; weak D call: TRBD1 (6 bases). The V gene's germline CDR1 is SGHRS and CDR2 YFSETQ. The CDR3 length is 15 residues. Trimming took 4 bases from V and 1 from J, leaving 13 bases between them. CDR3 bases: TGCGCCAGCAGCCCAGGGGCAGGGCGCACAGATACGCAGTATTTT. Translating gives CASSPGAGRTDTQYF.

This clone was detected only once. V usage is TRBV5-1 and J usage is TRBJ2-5; D tentatively fits TRBD1 or TRBD2 (5 bases each). Germline-derived CDR1 and CDR2 are SGHRS and YFSETQ. Trimming took 5 bases from V and 1 from J, leaving 12 bases between them. This CDR3 spans 14 amino acids. The DNA for the CDR3 is TGCGCCAGCAGTCGGGGTGGGGGCCAAGAGACCCAGTACTTC. Protein sequence: CASSRGGGQETQYF. Based on the CDR3 plus reference TRBV5-1 and TRBJ2-5, the full variable domain is KAGVTQTPRYLIKTRGQQVTLSCSPISGHRSVSWYQQTPGQGLQFLFEYFSETQRNKGNFPGRFSGRQFSNSRSEMNVSTLELGDSALYLCASSRGGGQETQYFGPGTRLLVL.

V is TRBV6-5 and J is TRBJ2-3; no clear D gene. The V gene lost 2 bases and the J gene lost 6 bases, with 9 bases spanning the gap. Germline lookup yields CDR1 MNHEY and CDR2 SVGAGI. This CDR3 contains 13 residues. CDR3 sequence: CASSYDPTDTQYF. CDR3 DNA: TGTGCCAGCAGTTACGACCCCACGGATACGCAGTATTTT.

V gene TRBV19 combines with J gene TRBJ1-3; no clear D. Germline V gene lookup returns CDR1 LNHDA and CDR2 SQIVND (reference sequence). The length of the CDR3 is 14 residues. The V end was cut by 0 bases, the J end by 2 bases, with 5 bases between. The chain's CDR3 is CASSIEEAGNTIYF. For the CDR3, the DNA is TGTGCCAGTAGTATAGAAGAGGCTGGAAACACCATATATTTT.

The V and J genes are TRBV5-6 and TRBJ1-2; maybe TRBD1 (5 bases). This CDR3 spans 14 amino acids. Trimming took 0 bases from V and 12 from J, leaving 18 bases between them. Germline CDR1 and CDR2: SGHDT and YYEEEE. The CDR3 loop is CASSLVDDAGIDTF. The CDR3 DNA reads TGTGCCAGCAGCTTGGTGGACGACGCAGGGATCGACACCTTC.

This clone was seen just once. CDR3: CASSLTEIIGNTIYF. The CDR3 DNA follows: TGTGCCAGCAGCTTGACAGAAATAATTGGAAACACCATATATTTT. The chain is built from TRBV7-9 and TRBJ1-3; D might be TRBD1 (5 bases). Trimming left V 3 bases short and J 3 bases short, with 12 bases between. The germline CDR1 and CDR2 sequences are SEHNR and FQNEAQ (reference sequence). The CDR3 has 15 residues.

As for this clone: In the same sample, other DNA sequences code for this CDR3. The rearrangement links TRBV3-1 (or the pseudogene TRBV3-2) to TRBJ2-5; D call uncertain. The CDR3 runs to 12 residues. Trimming removed 0 bases at V and 5 bases at J, with 4 bases between. Germline CDR1 reads LGHDT; CDR2 reads YNNKEL (reference sequence). CDR3 DNA sequence: TGTGCCAGCAGCCAAGATCGCGAGACCCAGTACTTC. Its protein product is CASSQDRETQYF.

The V gene is TRBV6-2 or TRBV6-3, the J gene TRBJ1-1; 8 bases align to TRBD1. The CDR3 sequence is 15 residues long. After removal of 2 bases from V and 6 bases from J, the junction contained 8 bases not matched to a gene. Looked up from germline, CDR1 is MNHEY and CDR2 is SVGEGT. The CDR3 region has the DNA TGTGCCAGCAGTTACGGGGGACAGGCAAGTCCTGAAGCTTTCTTT. Its translation: CASSYGGQASPEAFF.

The V gene is TRBV27, the J gene TRBJ2-7; D is unclear. The ends were cut back, 5 bases at V and 0 bases at J, with 11 bases in the middle. Germline values: CDR1 MNHEY, CDR2 SMNVEV (reference sequence). The CDR3 is 14 residues long. CDR3 sequence: CASSTARSSYEQYF. CDR3 nucleotide sequence: TGTGCCAGCAGTACCGCACGGAGCTCCTACGAGCAGTACTTC.